The 5 T cell receptor beta chains in this list originate from one sample, sequenced in a study of blood T cell repertoires in COVID-19. Libraries were prepared by immunoSEQ multiplex PCR; TCRdb keeps only in-frame clonotypes and omits some of them. The table shows about 400,000 clones, with approximately 88% occurring only once. The sequenced sample was PBMCs or T cells enriched from blood (not recorded which). These receptors all come from a woman younger than 45 with acute COVID-19.

The V call is TRBV12-3 or TRBV12-4, the J call TRBJ1-2, with D uncertain. The CDR3 has 12 amino acids. The V end was cut by 3 bases, the J end by 8 bases, with 10 bases between. The CDR3: CASSFRPGGYTF. CDR3 nucleotide sequence: TGTGCCAGCAGTTTTAGGCCGGGAGGCTACACCTTC.

The rearrangement links TRBV21-1 to TRBJ2-7; no check of the table's D call, TRBD1, against the DNA was made. TRBV21-1 is a pseudogene. The CDR3 length is 14 residues. The CDR3 here is CASKNGTGRYEQYF. The CDR3 DNA reads as TGTGCCAGCAAAAATGGGACAGGGAGGTACGAGCAGTACTTC.

The chain couples TRBV7-3 to TRBJ2-1, with 7 bases fitting TRBD2. The CDR3 runs to 14 residues. The germline V gene encodes CDR1 SGHTA and CDR2 FQGTGA. V lost 4 bases and J lost 7; bases outside the gene matches: 7. The CDR3 protein is CASSSPGGGNEQFF. CDR3 sequence (DNA): TGTGCCAGCAGCTCTCCCGGCGGGGGAAATGAGCAGTTCTTC.

V gene TRBV2 combines with J gene TRBJ1-1, with 7 nucleotides matching TRBD1. V was pared by 8 bases and J by 1 base, with 10 bases of the junction left unmatched. CDR3 length equals 15 residues. The germline V gene encodes CDR1 SNHLY and CDR2 FYNNEI. The CDR3, as DNA: TGTGCCAGCCGATTCTCCGGGACAGAGAACACTGAAGCTTTCTTT. This codes for CASRFSGTENTEAFF.

The rearrangement joins TRBV11-2 to TRBJ2-7; TRBD1 matches at 9 bases. The CDR3 covers 16 residues. The J segment lost 6 bases and the V segment lost 2 bases, leaving 11 bases of the junction unmatched. Germline loops: CDR1 SGHAT, CDR2 FQNNGV. CDR3 coding DNA: TGTGCCAGCAGCTTACCACCGCGGACAGGGGTTGGCGAGCAGTACTTC. This encodes CASSLPPRTGVGEQYF.